Presented here are 29 T cell receptor beta chains from one specimen sequenced in a study of T-cell memory formation after mild COVID-19 (dated by TCRdb to about 2021). The library was generated by 5' RACE. Sequenced using an Illumina NovaSeq 6000. Through fastp at Q25 and MiXCR, TCRdb rebuilt clones from the public reads, retaining in-frame beta chains. For every CDR3 protein sequence, its rows merge into one entry that carries the most common genes and DNA. Present in this sample are about 400,000 distinct CDR3 sequences, roughly 18% of which were seen just once. 20% to 25% of the sample is in the top ten clones. The sequenced material came from PBMCs or a T cell subset sorted from them (not recorded which). Receptors were obtained from a man younger than 35 who had mild COVID-19 (a few samples of this study predate the infection). The sample titles of this study are shuffled in the database, so cell type and time point are left out; the donor was told from shared clones.

The chain joins TRBV9 to TRBJ2-3, with D possibly matching TRBD2 (8 bases). Per germline, CDR1 SGDLS and CDR2 YYNGEE. This CDR3 is built from 16 residues. The V end lost 4 bases, the J end lost 2 bases, and 17 bases lay between the germline ends. This CDR3 reads CASSISGGQTTDTQYF. The CDR3 nucleotides read TGTGCCAGCAGCATCAGCGGGGGACAGACCACAGATACGCAGTATTTT. The whole variable domain, filled in from reference TRBV9 and TRBJ2-3, reads DSGVTQTPKHLITATGQRVTLRCSPRSGDLSVYWYQQSLDQGLQFLIQYYNGEERAKGNILERFSAQQFPDLHSELNLSSLELGDSALYFCASSISGGQTTDTQYFGPGTRLTVL.

This clonotype was counted a few times. The CDR3 reads CASSLVSGEYSPLHF. CDR3 nucleotide sequence: TGTGCCAGCAGCTTAGTCTCAGGGGAATATTCACCCCTCCACTTT. The chain couples TRBV7-2 to TRBJ1-6, with a tentative D call TRBD1 (6 bases). The V end lost 1 base, the J end lost 8 bases, and 12 bases lay between the germline ends. CDR1 is SGHTA, CDR2 FQGNSA, per germline. The CDR3 covers 15 residues.

This clonotype was detected a few times. This chain uses TRBV12-3 or TRBV12-4 with TRBJ2-2; D gene unclear. Trimming removed 10 bases from V and 1 base from J, with 7 bases in between. The CDR3 consists of 12 residues. The CDR3 nucleotides read TGTGCCACCAGCTGGAACACCGGGGAGCTGTTTTTT. It translates to CATSWNTGELFF.

This clonotype has only a few counts. J is TRBJ2-1 and V is TRBV6-6; 8 bases fit TRBD2. This CDR3 spans 14 amino acids. With V trimmed by 5 bases and J by 6 bases, 6 bases remained unmatched. Per germline, CDR1 MNHNY and CDR2 SVGAGI (reference sequence). In DNA, the CDR3 is TGTGCCAGCAGTCCGGGGGGGCTAGGCAATGAGCAGTTCTTC. This codes for CASSPGGLGNEQFF.

The chain joins TRBV5-1 to TRBJ2-2; no firm D call. Germline V gene data show CDR1 as SGHRS and CDR2 as YFSETQ. V lost 0 bases, J lost 0 bases, and 9 bases lay in between. This CDR3 has 16 amino acids. CDR3 in amino acids: CASSLGTASNTGELFF. As DNA, the CDR3 is TGCGCCAGCAGCTTGGGAACGGCATCGAACACCGGGGAGCTGTTTTTT.

This clonotype turned up a few times. The V gene is TRBV27, the J gene TRBJ2-3; possibly TRBD2 for D (6 bases). The germline gives CDR1 MNHEY, CDR2 SMNVEV (reference sequence). The V end was cut by 4 bases, the J end by 6 bases, with 17 bases between. The CDR3 runs to 15 residues. The chain's CDR3 is CASSWTGEEMDTQYF. CDR3 in DNA: TGTGCCAGCAGTTGGACCGGGGAGGAAATGGATACGCAGTATTTT.

This clonotype has just a few counts. The chain combines TRBV5-5 with TRBJ2-7; TRBD1 matches 9 bases. The V gene's germline CDR1 is SGHKS and CDR2 YYEKEE (reference sequence). The V gene end was trimmed by 4 bases and the J gene end by 3 bases; junction bases not matched to a gene: 5. The CDR3 spans 14 residues. CDR3 protein: CASSPRQGDYEQYF. CDR3 coding DNA: TGTGCCAGCAGCCCACGACAGGGGGACTACGAGCAGTACTTC. Full variable domain (missing parts from reference TRBV5-5 and TRBJ2-7): DAGVTQSPTHLIKTRGQQVTLRCSPISGHKSVSWYQQVLGQGPQFIFQYYEKEERGRGNFPDRFSARQFPNYSSELNVNALLLGDSALYLCASSPRQGDYEQYFGPGTRLTVT.

CDR3 residues: CATSDPASGGYTF. The DNA for the CDR3 is TGTGCCACCAGTGATCCTGCGTCTGGGGGCTACACCTTC. The chain is built from TRBV24-1 and TRBJ1-2; no firm D call. V was trimmed by 3 bases and J by 8 bases, leaving 12 bases between them. Germline CDR1 reads KGHDR; CDR2 reads SFDVKD. There are 13 residues in the CDR3.

The chain has TRBV9 and TRBJ1-1; D is undetermined. There are 17 residues in the CDR3. Between the trimmed V and J ends, which lost 0 bases and 0 bases, there was a span of 15 bases. Germline V CDR1 and CDR2: SGDLS, YYNGEE. The CDR3 is CASSVVGSTFMNTEAFF. The CDR3 DNA reads as TGTGCCAGCAGCGTAGTCGGGTCCACTTTCATGAACACTGAAGCTTTCTTT.

The genes are TRBV6-2 or TRBV6-3 and TRBJ2-1, with D possibly being TRBD1 or TRBD2 (6 bases each). The V gene's germline CDR1 is MNHEY and CDR2 SVGEGT. Trimming took off 6 bases at V and 5 bases at J, with 20 bases between the two ends. The CDR3 spans 16 residues. The CDR3 protein is CASSPRPRGEDNEQFF. DNA for the CDR3: TGTGCCAGCAGCCCCCGACCGAGGGGGGAGGACAATGAGCAGTTCTTC.

J is TRBJ2-1 and V is TRBV20-1, with 7 bases matching TRBD2. This CDR3 has 14 amino acids. Germline trimming cut 6 bases from V and 0 bases from J; bases unmatched to any gene: 5. Germline V CDR1 and CDR2: DFQATT, SNEGSKA (reference sequence). CDR3 amino acids: CSAILASSYNEQFF. CDR3 nucleotide sequence: TGCAGTGCAATACTAGCGAGCTCCTACAATGAGCAGTTCTTC.

The genes are TRBV7-9 and TRBJ1-5; 7 bases agree with TRBD1. Germline trimming cut 5 bases from V and 1 base from J; bases unmatched to any gene: 14. There are 18 residues in the CDR3. Germline loops: CDR1 SEHNR, CDR2 FQNEAQ (reference sequence). The CDR3 DNA sequence: TGTGCCAGCAGCCACGGGAGGGGGCAGGGATACAGCAATCAGCCCCAGCATTTT. Protein: CASSHGRGQGYSNQPQHF.

The chain recombines TRBV5-1 with TRBJ1-1, with D uncertain. This CDR3 spans 13 amino acids. CDR1 SGHRS and CDR2 YFSETQ come from the germline V gene. Trimming cost V 4 bases and J 3 bases, with 10 bases left between them. The CDR3 sequence: CASSRTLDTEAFF. The CDR3 region has the DNA TGCGCCAGCAGCAGAACCTTGGACACTGAAGCTTTCTTT.

This sequence joins TRBV7-2 and TRBJ2-5; D is ambiguous. V was cut by 2 bases and J by 0 bases, with 10 bases left in between. The CDR3 extends over 15 amino acids. Germline CDR1 reads SGHTA; CDR2 reads FQGNSA. The CDR3, as DNA: TGTGCCAGCAGCTTATTTCACGGATACCAAGAGACCCAGTACTTC. It specifies CASSLFHGYQETQYF.

The V gene is TRBV24-1, the J gene TRBJ1-2; the D is unclear. Germline CDR1 and CDR2: KGHDR and SFDVKD. This CDR3 has 15 amino acids. Trimming removed 4 bases from V and 2 bases from J, with 13 bases in between. The CDR3 loop reads CATSDRASPNYGYTF. CDR3 sequence (DNA): TGTGCCACCAGTGACCGGGCGAGTCCCAACTATGGCTACACCTTC.

The chain carries TRBV5-1 and TRBJ1-2; 8 bases line up with TRBD1. The CDR3 spans 13 residues. The trim removed 4 bases at V and 3 bases at J, leaving 2 bases unmatched. CDR1 and CDR2 (germline): SGHRS, YFSETQ. CDR3 loop: CASSGQGDYGYTF. The CDR3 nucleotides are TGCGCCAGCAGCGGACAGGGCGACTATGGCTACACCTTC.

This clonotype was detected ten times or more. The chain has TRBV20-1 and TRBJ2-5, with 7 bases that match TRBD1. Germline CDR1 reads DFQATT; CDR2 reads SNEGSKA (reference sequence). Losses at the gene ends were 5 bases for V and 4 bases for J; bases not matched to a gene: 7. The CDR3 extends over 13 amino acids. CDR3 loop: CSARPTGVETQYF. The DNA for the CDR3 is TGCAGTGCTCGCCCTACAGGGGTAGAGACCCAGTACTTC.

This clonotype was picked up many times. Here the CDR3 reads CASSLPGPDQETQYF. In nucleotides, the CDR3 is TGTGCCAGCAGCTTACCGGGGCCGGACCAAGAGACCCAGTACTTC. This chain joins TRBV7-9 and TRBJ2-5; either TRBD1 or TRBD2 may supply D (5 bases each). The germline V gene has CDR1 SEHNR and CDR2 FQNEAQ (reference sequence). This CDR3 comprises 15 residues. Trimming removed 2 bases at V and 0 bases at J, with 10 bases between. Full variable domain (rest looked up from reference TRBV7-9 and TRBJ2-5): DTGVSQNPRHKITKRGQNVTFRCDPISEHNRLYWYRQTLGQGPEFLTYFQNEAQLEKSRLLSDRFSAERPKGSFSTLEIQRTEQGDSAMYLCASSLPGPDQETQYFGPGTRLLVL.

This clonotype has at least ten counts. This chain uses TRBV5-5 with TRBJ2-2, with 7 bases identical to TRBD1. CDR3 length: 15 residues. From germline, CDR1 is SGHKS and CDR2 YYEKEE (reference sequence). Trimming removed 4 bases from V and 0 bases from J; junction bases left unmatched: 3. The DNA for the CDR3 is TGTGCCAGCAGCCCAGGGGGAGCGAACACCGGGGAGCTGTTTTTT. Translated: CASSPGGANTGELFF.

This chain joins TRBV7-9 and TRBJ2-7, with 7 bases aligning to TRBD1. Trimming removed 3 bases from V and 2 bases from J; junction bases left unmatched: 4. This CDR3 spans 14 amino acids. Per the germline V gene, CDR1 is SEHNR and CDR2 is FQNEAQ (reference sequence). The CDR3 nucleotides are TGTGCCAGCAGCTTCAGGGGGAGAGCCTACGAGCAGTACTTC. Translation gives CASSFRGRAYEQYF. The whole variable domain, filled in from reference TRBV7-9 and TRBJ2-7, reads DTGVSQNPRHKITKRGQNVTFRCDPISEHNRLYWYRQTLGQGPEFLTYFQNEAQLEKSRLLSDRFSAERPKGSFSTLEIQRTEQGDSAMYLCASSFRGRAYEQYFGPGTRLTVT.

This clonotype was detected a few times. J is TRBJ1-2 and V is TRBV7-2, with D perhaps TRBD1 (5 bases). Per the germline V gene, CDR1 is SGHTA and CDR2 is FQGNSA. The CDR3 extends over 13 amino acids. The ends were cut back, 3 bases at V and 6 bases at J, with 11 bases in the middle. CDR3 amino acids: CASSFAGGDGYTF. The CDR3 region has the DNA TGTGCCAGCAGCTTTGCTGGGGGTGATGGCTACACCTTC.

The chain carries TRBV6-5 and TRBJ2-7; weak D call: TRBD1 (5 bases). This CDR3 comprises 15 residues. With 7 bases removed from V and 1 base from J, the gap between germline ends came to 17 bases. Per the germline V gene, CDR1 is MNHEY and CDR2 is SVGAGI. The CDR3 DNA reads TGTGCCAGCACCTCTCGAACAGGAACGTCCTACGAGCAGTACTTC. This encodes CASTSRTGTSYEQYF.

This clonotype was picked up a small number of times. The V and J genes are TRBV13 and TRBJ2-3; D call uncertain. CDR1 is PRHDT and CDR2 is FYEKMQ in the germline V gene (reference sequence). The CDR3 consists of 16 residues. V was clipped by 3 bases and J by 0 bases, with 13 bases between them. CDR3 in DNA: TGTGCCAGCAGCTTGGTGAGGAACCCGAGCACAGATACGCAGTATTTT. Its protein product is CASSLVRNPSTDTQYF.

The chain combines TRBV12-3 or TRBV12-4 with TRBJ1-1, with unresolved D. Trimming cost V 7 bases and J 1 base, with 10 bases left between them. The CDR3 spans 13 residues. The CDR3 loop reads CASTLQTNTEAFF. The DNA for the CDR3 is TGTGCCAGCACTCTACAGACGAACACTGAAGCTTTCTTT.

Note on this clonotype: The germline gene is not matched at one end of the junction; a read error may be the cause. CDR3 nucleotide sequence: TGCGCCAGCAGCTTCTCTAGGGGCGGGGGAAAAGCCTACAATGAGCAGCTCTTC. Protein product: CASSFSRGGGKAYNEQLF. The chain is built from TRBV5-1 and TRBJ2-1, with 7 bases fitting TRBD2. Per germline, CDR1 SGHRS and CDR2 YFSETQ. This CDR3 is 18 amino acids long.

This clonotype was recorded a few times. The chain uses TRBV6-6 and TRBJ1-1; D ambiguous. The V end was cut by 5 bases, the J end by 1 base, with 17 bases between. This CDR3 spans 16 amino acids. Germline lookup yields CDR1 MNHNY and CDR2 SVGAGI (reference sequence). CDR3 nucleotides: TGTGCCAGCAGTACATCCGGAACTGCGGGGAACACTGAAGCTTTCTTT. This gives the protein CASSTSGTAGNTEAFF.

This clonotype was counted a few times. The CDR3 sequence is CASSPTIQETQYF. As DNA, the CDR3 is TGTGCCAGCTCGCCGACTATCCAAGAGACCCAGTACTTC. This chain links TRBV18 with TRBJ2-5, with D perhaps matching TRBD2 (5 bases). Germline CDR1 KGHSH, CDR2 LQKENI. The CDR3 totals 13 residues. Trimming removed 6 bases from V and 1 base from J, with 9 bases in between.

The gene calls are TRBV6-6 and TRBJ1-2, with TRBD1 identical over 8 bases. The J segment lost 5 bases and the V segment lost 6 bases, leaving 8 bases of the junction unmatched. From germline, CDR1 is MNHNY and CDR2 SVGAGI (reference sequence). The CDR3 totals 14 residues. The CDR3 sequence is CASRWTGPPYGYTF. The CDR3 coding sequence is TGTGCCAGCAGATGGACAGGGCCACCTTATGGCTACACCTTC.

The chain joins TRBV3-1 to TRBJ2-5, with D possibly matching TRBD2 (7 bases). Trimming left V 7 bases short and J 7 bases short, with 16 bases between. Germline V lookup: CDR1 LGHDT, CDR2 YNNKEL (reference sequence). This CDR3 comprises 13 residues. The CDR3 DNA sequence: TGTGCCAGCACCCCAAAAGGGGGGGGGACCCAGTACTTC. The encoded protein is CASTPKGGGTQYF.